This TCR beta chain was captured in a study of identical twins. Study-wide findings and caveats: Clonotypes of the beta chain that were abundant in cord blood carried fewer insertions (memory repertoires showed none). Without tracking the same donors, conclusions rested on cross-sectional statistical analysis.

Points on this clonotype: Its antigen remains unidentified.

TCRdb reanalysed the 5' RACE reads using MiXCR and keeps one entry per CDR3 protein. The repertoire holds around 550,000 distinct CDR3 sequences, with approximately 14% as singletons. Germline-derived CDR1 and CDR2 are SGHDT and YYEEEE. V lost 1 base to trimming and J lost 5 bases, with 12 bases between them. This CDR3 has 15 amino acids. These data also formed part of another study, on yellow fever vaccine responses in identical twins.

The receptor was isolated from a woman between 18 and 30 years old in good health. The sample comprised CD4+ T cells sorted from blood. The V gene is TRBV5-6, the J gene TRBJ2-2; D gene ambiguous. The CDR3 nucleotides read TGTGCCAGCAGCTTGATATCAGTACTGACCGGGGAGCTGTTTTTT. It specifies CASSLISVLTGELFF. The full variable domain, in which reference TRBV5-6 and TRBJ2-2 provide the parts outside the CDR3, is DAGVTQSPTHLIKTRGQQVTLRCSPKSGHDTVSWYQQALGQGPQFIFQYYEEEERQRGNFPDRFSGHQFPNYSSELNVNALLLGDSALYLCASSLISVLTGELFFGEGSRLTVL.